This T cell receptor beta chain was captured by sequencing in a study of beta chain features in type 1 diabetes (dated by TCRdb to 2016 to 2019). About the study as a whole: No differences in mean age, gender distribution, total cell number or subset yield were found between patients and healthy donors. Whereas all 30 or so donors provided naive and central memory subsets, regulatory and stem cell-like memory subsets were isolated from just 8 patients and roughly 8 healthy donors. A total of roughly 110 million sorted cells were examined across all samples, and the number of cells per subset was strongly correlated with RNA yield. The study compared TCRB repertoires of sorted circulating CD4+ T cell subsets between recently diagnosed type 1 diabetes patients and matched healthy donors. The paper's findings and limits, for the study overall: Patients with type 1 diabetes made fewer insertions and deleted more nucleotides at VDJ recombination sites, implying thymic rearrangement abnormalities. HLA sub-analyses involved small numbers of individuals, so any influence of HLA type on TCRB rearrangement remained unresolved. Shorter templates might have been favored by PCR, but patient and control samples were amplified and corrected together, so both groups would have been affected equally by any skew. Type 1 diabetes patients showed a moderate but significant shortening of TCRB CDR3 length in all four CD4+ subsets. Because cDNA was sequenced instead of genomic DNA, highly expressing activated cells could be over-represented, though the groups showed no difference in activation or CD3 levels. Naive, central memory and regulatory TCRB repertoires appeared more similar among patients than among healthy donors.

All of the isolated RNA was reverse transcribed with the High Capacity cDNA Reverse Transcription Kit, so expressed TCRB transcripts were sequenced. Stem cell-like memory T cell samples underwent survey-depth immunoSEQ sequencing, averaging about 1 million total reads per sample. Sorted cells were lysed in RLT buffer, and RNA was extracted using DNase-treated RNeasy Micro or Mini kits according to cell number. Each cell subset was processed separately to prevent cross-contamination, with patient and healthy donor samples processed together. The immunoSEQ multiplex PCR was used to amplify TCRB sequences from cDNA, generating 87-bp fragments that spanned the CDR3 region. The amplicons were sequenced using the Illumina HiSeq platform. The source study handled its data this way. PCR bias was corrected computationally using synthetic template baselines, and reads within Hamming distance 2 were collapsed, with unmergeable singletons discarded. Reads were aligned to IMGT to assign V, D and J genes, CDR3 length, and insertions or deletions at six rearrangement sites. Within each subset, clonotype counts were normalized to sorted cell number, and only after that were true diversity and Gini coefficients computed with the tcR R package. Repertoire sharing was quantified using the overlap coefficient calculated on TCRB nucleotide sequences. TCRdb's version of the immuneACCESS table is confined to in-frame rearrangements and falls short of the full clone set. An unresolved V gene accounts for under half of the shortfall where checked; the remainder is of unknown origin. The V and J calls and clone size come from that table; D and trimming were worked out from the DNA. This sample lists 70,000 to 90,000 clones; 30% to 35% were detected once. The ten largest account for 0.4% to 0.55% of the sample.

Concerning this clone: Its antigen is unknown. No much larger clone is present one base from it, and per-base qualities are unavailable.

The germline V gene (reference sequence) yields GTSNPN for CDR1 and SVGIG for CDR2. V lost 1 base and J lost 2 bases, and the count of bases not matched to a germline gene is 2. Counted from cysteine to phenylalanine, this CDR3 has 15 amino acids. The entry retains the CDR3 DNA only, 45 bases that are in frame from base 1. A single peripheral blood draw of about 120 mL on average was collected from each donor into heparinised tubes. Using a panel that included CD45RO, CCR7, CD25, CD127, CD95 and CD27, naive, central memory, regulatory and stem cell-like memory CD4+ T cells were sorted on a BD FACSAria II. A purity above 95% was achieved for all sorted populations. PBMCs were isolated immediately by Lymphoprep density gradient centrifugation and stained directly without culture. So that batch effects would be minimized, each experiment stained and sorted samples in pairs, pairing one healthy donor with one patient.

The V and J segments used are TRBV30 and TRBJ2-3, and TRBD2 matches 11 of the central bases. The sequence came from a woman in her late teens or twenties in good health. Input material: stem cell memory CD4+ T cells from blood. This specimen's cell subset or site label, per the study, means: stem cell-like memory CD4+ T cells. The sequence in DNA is TGTGCCTGGAGTGGACTAGCGGGGCTCACAGATACGCAGTATTTT. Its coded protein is CAWSGLAGLTDTQYF.